The clone carrying this T cell receptor beta chain came up many times. As yet, its antigen is unknown. The data derive from a study of metastatic and nonmetastatic thyroid tumors. Study-wide background: Repertoire comparisons spanned blood and tumor or nodule tissue from malignant and benign thyroid patients.

V lost 4 bases, J lost 0 bases, and 9 bases lay in between. CDR3 length equals 14 residues. Authors' analysis steps: CDR3 was compared across clinicopathological groups, and the resulting differences were used to build a distant-metastasis classifier for papillary thyroid cancer. TCRdb reprocessed the PCR reads using MiXCR. The V and J calls come from TCRdb's annotation, not from the publication. The table shows about 93,000 clones, with about 13% occurring only once. Whole-study results and caveats: When malignant thyroid tumors were compared with benign nodules, TCR beta diversity was reportedly significantly higher in the malignant tumors. This held in both blood and tumor samples.

Thyroid surgery was performed in patients who had received no treatment beforehand. Source material: blood. The sequence derives from a female donor with papillary thyroid cancer or a benign thyroid nodule (not recorded which). Some clones in this sample may be carry-over from other donors' samples. The chain recombines TRBV12-3 or TRBV12-4 with TRBJ1-1; weak D call: TRBD1 (5 bases). CDR3 in amino acids: CASSYGTVNTEAFF. In DNA form, the CDR3 reads TGTGCCAGCAGTTACGGGACGGTGAACACTGAAGCTTTCTTT.